The 24 T cell receptor beta chains reported below all come from one sample, sequenced in a study of T cells in narcolepsy. TCRdb's table, derived via immunoSEQ multiplex PCR, lists solely in-frame clones and lacks some. Of tens of thousands of clones in the sample, 70% to 90% were seen once. Sequenced sample: CD45RA- memory CD4+ T cells from PBMCs. These receptors all come from a human donor with narcolepsy.

This chain joins TRBV15 and TRBJ2-7; D perhaps matches TRBD2 (5 bases). The CDR3 loop spans 14 amino acids. The V and J ends lost 0 bases and 3 bases respectively, with 9 bases between them. Per germline, CDR1 LNHNV and CDR2 YYDKDF (reference sequence). The CDR3 loop is CATSRDEGIYEQYF. CDR3 coding DNA: TGTGCCACCAGCAGAGATGAGGGCATCTACGAGCAGTACTTC.

The chain has TRBV7-8 and TRBJ1-6, with no clear D. The CDR3 covers 12 residues. V was cut by 5 bases and J by 13 bases, with 12 bases left in between. CDR1 is SGHVS, CDR2 FQNEAQ, per germline. This CDR3 reads CASSLRVFPLHF. CDR3 bases: TGTGCCAGCAGCCTTAGGGTTTTCCCCCTCCACTTT. Combining the CDR3 with reference TRBV7-8 and TRBJ1-6 gives the whole variable domain GAGVSQSPRYKVAKRGQDVALRCDPISGHVSLFWYQQALGQGPEFLTYFQNEAQLDKSGLPSDRFFAERPEGSVSTLKIQRTQQEDSAVYLCASSLRVFPLHFGNGTRLTVT.

The DNA of the CDR3 is TGTGCCAGCAGCCCCGGACTAGCCGCCGAGACCCAGTACTTC. Translating gives CASSPGLAAETQYF. The chain couples TRBV7-2 to TRBJ2-5; 8 bases line up with TRBD2. With V trimmed by 5 bases and J by 5 bases, 7 bases remained unmatched. This CDR3 spans 14 amino acids. Germline values: CDR1 SGHTA, CDR2 FQGNSA.

This clone was observed a handful of times. The J gene is TRBJ1-5, the V gene TRBV2, with D perhaps TRBD1 (5 bases). The V end lost 5 bases, the J end lost 7 bases, and 15 bases lay between the germline ends. Germline V CDR1 and CDR2: SNHLY, FYNNEI. The CDR3 is 14 residues long. The CDR3 region is CASSWDSGGQPQHF. The CDR3 nucleotides are TGTGCCAGCAGTTGGGACTCCGGTGGGCAGCCCCAGCATTTT.

The CDR3, as DNA: TGTGCCAGTAGTATACCAGGAAGGGGGACCCAGTACTTC. Translation: CASSIPGRGTQYF. The chain employs TRBV19 and TRBJ2-5; D perhaps matches TRBD1 (5 bases). The V end was cut by 2 bases, the J end by 7 bases, with 11 bases between. The CDR3 is 13 residues long. CDR1 is LNHDA, CDR2 SQIVND, per germline (reference sequence).

The J gene is TRBJ1-1, the V gene TRBV6-5; 10 bases line up with TRBD1. This CDR3 has 13 residues. J gave up 7 bases and V 8 bases, and 7 bases lay outside the gene matches. Looked up from germline, CDR1 is MNHEY and CDR2 is SVGAGI. The CDR3 sequence: CASVGTGAVEAFF. The CDR3 nucleotides read TGTGCCAGCGTCGGGACAGGGGCGGTTGAAGCTTTCTTT.

The J gene is TRBJ1-4, the V gene TRBV11-1, with 7 bases identical to TRBD1. The CDR3 totals 16 residues. Per the germline V gene, CDR1 is SGHAT and CDR2 is FQDESV (reference sequence). Trimming removed 6 bases from V and 0 bases from J; junction bases left unmatched: 7. CDR3 coding DNA: TGTGCCAGCAGGATCGGGACAGTTGCAACTAATGAAAAACTGTTTTTT. It is translated as CASRIGTVATNEKLFF.

In nucleotides, the CDR3 is TGTGCCAGCACGGGACAGGGTTTCTATGGCTACACCTTC. It yields the protein CASTGQGFYGYTF. The rearrangement joins TRBV2 to TRBJ1-2; 9 bases map to TRBD1. The J segment lost 4 bases and the V segment lost 7 bases, leaving 4 bases of the junction unmatched. Germline CDR1 and CDR2: SNHLY and FYNNEI. The CDR3 totals 13 residues.

The V call is TRBV4-3, the J call TRBJ2-1, with D possibly being TRBD1 (7 bases). Deletions cut 1 base from V and 4 bases from J, with 20 bases between. Germline CDR1 and CDR2: LGHNA and YSLEER. The CDR3 contains 18 residues. CDR3 in amino acids: CASSQAALSGGPYNEQFF. CDR3 nucleotide sequence: TGCGCCAGCAGCCAAGCTGCTCTCTCAGGGGGGCCTTACAATGAGCAGTTCTTC.

The chain uses TRBV10-1 and TRBJ1-2; 7 bases line up with TRBD1. This CDR3 region has 13 residues. The junction had 2 bases not matched to a gene; V was cut back by 2 bases and J by 5 bases. Germline V gene sequence: CDR1 WNHNN, CDR2 SYGVQD (reference sequence). CDR3 in amino acids: CASSEDREYGYTF. The CDR3 nucleotides read TGCGCCAGCAGTGAGGACAGGGAGTATGGCTACACCTTC.

The V and J genes are TRBV5-1 and TRBJ1-4; possible D gene TRBD1, 5 bases. The CDR3 covers 16 residues. V was pared by 4 bases and J by 4 bases, with 17 bases between. Germline loops: CDR1 SGHRS, CDR2 YFSETQ. The CDR3 region is CASSRQGQYGNEKLFF. CDR3 bases: TGCGCCAGCAGCAGGCAGGGCCAGTATGGTAATGAAAAACTGTTTTTT.

CDR3 region: CASSRTSRETQYF. For the CDR3, the DNA is TGCGCCAGCAGCCGGACTAGCAGGGAGACCCAGTACTTC. This chain uses TRBV4-3 with TRBJ2-5, with 8 bases that match TRBD2. Per the germline V gene, CDR1 is LGHNA and CDR2 is YSLEER. J lost 5 bases, V lost 4 bases, and 3 bases had no gene match. CDR3 length: 13 amino acids.

The chain uses TRBV6-5 and TRBJ2-5; D could derive from TRBD1 or TRBD2 (5 bases each). V lost 0 bases, J lost 5 bases, and 13 bases lay in between. Germline CDR1 and CDR2: MNHEY and SVGAGI. This CDR3 is built from 15 residues. The CDR3 bases are TGTGCCAGCAGTTACTCGGTGGCATGGGGGGAGACCCAGTACTTC. It translates to CASSYSVAWGETQYF.

CDR3 in amino acids: CASSKEQDDYGYTF. In DNA, the CDR3 is TGTGCCAGCAGCAAGGAACAGGATGACTATGGCTACACCTTC. The chain links TRBV9 to TRBJ1-2; D is perhaps TRBD1 (5 bases). CDR1 and CDR2 (germline): SGDLS, YYNGEE. V lost 4 bases and J lost 3, with 13 bases in between. CDR3 length equals 14 residues. Supplemented by reference TRBV9 and TRBJ1-2, the full variable domain reads DSGVTQTPKHLITATGQRVTLRCSPRSGDLSVYWYQQSLDQGLQFLIQYYNGEERAKGNILERFSAQQFPDLHSELNLSSLELGDSALYFCASSKEQDDYGYTFGSGTRLTVV.

This chain joins TRBV2 and TRBJ2-7, with D perhaps being TRBD1 or TRBD2 (5 bases each). The CDR3 is 15 amino acids. V dropped 4 bases and J dropped 2 bases, with 15 bases sitting between them. Per the germline V gene, CDR1 is SNHLY and CDR2 is FYNNEI. CDR3 sequence reads: CASSAPGTSTYEQYF. The CDR3 DNA reads as TGTGCCAGCAGTGCCCCAGGGACGTCTACCTACGAGCAGTACTTC.

The chain carries TRBV30 and TRBJ1-2; a weak D match, TRBD1 (5 bases). The CDR3 covers 13 residues. Germline lookup yields CDR1 GTSNPN and CDR2 SVGIG (reference sequence). The germline V and J ends were trimmed by 2 bases and 8 bases, with 15 bases remaining between them. CDR3 DNA: TGTGCCTGGAGTTCCGGGGACGCGTCGGGCTACACCTTC. Translating gives CAWSSGDASGYTF.

The gene calls are TRBV7-9 and TRBJ2-5, with 9 bases aligning to TRBD2. This CDR3 region has 15 residues. Unmatched junction bases numbered 1, after V lost 1 base and J lost 1 base. The germline gives CDR1 SEHNR, CDR2 FQNEAQ (reference sequence). The CDR3 sequence is CASSLGRGGQETQYF. In DNA form, the CDR3 reads TGTGCCAGCAGCTTAGGGCGGGGGGGCCAAGAGACCCAGTACTTC.

As to this clone: Given the absence of the conserved phenylalanine or tryptophan at the CDR3 end, a read error is likely. The V gene is TRBV27, the J gene TRBJ1-1; TRBD1 is a possible D gene (6 bases). The CDR3 spans 14 residues. V lost 7 bases, J lost 1 base, and 13 bases lay in between. The germline CDR1 and CDR2 sequences are MNHEY and SMNVEV (reference sequence). The CDR3 is CASNRVDTNTEAFS. CDR3 coding DNA: TGTGCCAGCAACAGGGTCGATACGAACACTGAAGCTTTCTCT.

The gene calls are TRBV7-9 and TRBJ2-3; 10 nucleotides match TRBD2. With 5 bases clipped from V and 5 bases from J, the junction kept 7 bases outside the gene matches. CDR3 length: 15 residues. CDR1 and CDR2 from the germline V gene are SEHNR and FQNEAQ (reference sequence). DNA for the CDR3: TGTGCCAGCAGCCCGAGCGGGAGGGCCGAAGATACGCAGTATTTT. Translating gives CASSPSGRAEDTQYF.

This clone was counted a single time. V and J are TRBV18 and TRBJ1-1; TRBD1 matches 12 bases. The CDR3 has 19 residues. CDR1 and CDR2 from the germline V gene are KGHSH and LQKENI. The junction had 13 bases not matched to a gene; V was cut back by 1 base and J by 4 bases. CDR3 in amino acids: CASSPRSLDGTGGPTEAFF. CDR3 sequence (DNA): TGTGCCAGCTCACCACGCTCGTTGGACGGGACAGGGGGCCCCACTGAAGCTTTCTTT. The full variable domain, its missing parts supplied by reference TRBV18 and TRBJ1-1, is NAGVMQNPRHLVRRRGQEARLRCSPMKGHSHVYWYRQLPEEGLKFMVYLQKENIIDESGMPKERFSAEFPKEGPSILRIQQVVRGDSAAYFCASSPRSLDGTGGPTEAFFGQGTRLTVV.

The chain links TRBV4-3 to TRBJ1-5; D not certain. Per germline, CDR1 LGHNA and CDR2 YSLEER. The CDR3 is 13 residues long. V was pared by 4 bases and J by 3 bases, with 7 bases between. The CDR3 reads CASSPQNNQPQHF. The CDR3 DNA is TGCGCCAGCAGCCCTCAAAACAATCAGCCCCAGCATTTT.

J is TRBJ1-5 and V is TRBV27; D is perhaps TRBD1 (6 bases). Germline V gene data show CDR1 as MNHEY and CDR2 as SMNVEV (reference sequence). This CDR3 spans 14 amino acids. Between the trimmed V and J ends, which lost 5 bases and 4 bases, there was a span of 12 bases. The CDR3 region is CASSHRQGNQPQHF. The CDR3 nucleotides are TGTGCCAGCAGTCATAGGCAGGGGAATCAGCCCCAGCATTTT.

The rearrangement joins TRBV5-1 to TRBJ1-2, with 11 positions matching TRBD1. Germline lookup yields CDR1 SGHRS and CDR2 YFSETQ. This CDR3 spans 15 amino acids. J was trimmed by 4 bases and V by 8 bases; bases with no gene match: 10. The CDR3 sequence is CASRPGQGVFYGYTF. The CDR3 bases are TGCGCCAGTAGACCGGGACAGGGGGTTTTCTATGGCTACACCTTC.

The genes are TRBV30 and TRBJ1-1, with 8 nucleotides matching TRBD1. There are 14 residues in the CDR3. Germline V gene lookup returns CDR1 GTSNPN and CDR2 SVGIG (reference sequence). V shed 4 bases and J 3 bases; nucleotides not matched to a gene: 7. The CDR3 DNA is TGTGCCTGGACCAGGGACAGGTTGGACACTGAAGCTTTCTTT. As protein: CAWTRDRLDTEAFF.